This T cell receptor (beta chain) appears in the sequencing data of a study of beta chain features in type 1 diabetes. Study-level findings and limits: In patients and controls equally, PCR might favor templates that are shorter.

This clone has just a few counts. Antigen specificity is unknown. The CDR3 sequence is 15 residues long. V shed 0 bases and J 8 bases; nucleotides not matched to a gene: 2. The germline CDR1 and CDR2 sequences are SGHAT and FQNNGV. The sequenced template was cDNA made from the entire isolated RNA. Using immunoSEQ multiplex PCR, the repertoire was profiled, and TCRdb retains in-frame clones only, with some absent. The sample has about 340,000 clones, 8% seen once. Sequencing was carried out using central memory CD4+ T cells from blood. The genes are TRBV11-2 and TRBJ2-1; 12 bases fit TRBD2. The clonotype was recovered from a woman younger than 35 in good health. The CDR3 bases are TGTGCCAGCAGCTTAGAGACTAGCGGGAGCCATGAGCAGTTCTTC. Amino acids: CASSLETSGSHEQFF.